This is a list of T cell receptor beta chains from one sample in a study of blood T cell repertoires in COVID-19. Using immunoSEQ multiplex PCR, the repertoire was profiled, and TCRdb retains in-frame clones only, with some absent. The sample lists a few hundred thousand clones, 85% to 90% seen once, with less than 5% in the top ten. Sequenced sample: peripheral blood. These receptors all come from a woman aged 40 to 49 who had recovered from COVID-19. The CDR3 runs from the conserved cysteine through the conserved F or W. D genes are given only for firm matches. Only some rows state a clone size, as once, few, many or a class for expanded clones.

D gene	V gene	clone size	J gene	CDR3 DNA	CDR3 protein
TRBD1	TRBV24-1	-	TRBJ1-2	TGTGCCACCAGTGACCTGAAATCGACAGGGAGCTATGGCTACACCTTC	CATSDLKSTGSYGYTF
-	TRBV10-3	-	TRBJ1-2	TGTGCCATCGGTGGGGGCGACTATGGCTACACCTTC	CAIGGGDYGYTF
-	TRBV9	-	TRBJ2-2	TGTGCCAGCAGCCCCTATCACGGGAACACCGGGGAGCTGTTTTTT	CASSPYHGNTGELFF
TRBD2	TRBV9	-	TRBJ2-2	TGTGCCAGCAGCTCCCGCGGCGGGGGAGACACCGGGGAGCTGTTTTTT	CASSSRGGGDTGELFF
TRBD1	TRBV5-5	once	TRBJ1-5	TGTGCCAGCAGCTGGGGACAGGGGAACACGCCCCAGCATTTT	CASSWGQGNTPQHF
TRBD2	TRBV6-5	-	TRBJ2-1	TGTGCCAGCAGTTACTCCGGGACTAGCGATTATGAGCAGTTCTTC	CASSYSGTSDYEQFF
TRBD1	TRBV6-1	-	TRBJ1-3	TGTGCCAGCAGTGAAGTTGGGGACAGACTCCCCTCTGGAAACACCATATATTTT	CASSEVGDRLPSGNTIYF
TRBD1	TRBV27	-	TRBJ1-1	TGTGCCAGCAGTCTCGTACAGGGGAAAGCTTTCTTT	CASSLVQGKAFF
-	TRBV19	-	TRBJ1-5	TGTGCCAGCCGAAGTCAGGGGCGGTTTCATCAGCCCCAGCATTTT	CASRSQGRFHQPQHF
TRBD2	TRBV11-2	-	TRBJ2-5	TGTGCCAGCAGCTTAGACGGGGGGGCCCGGAGGGAGACCCAGTACTTC	CASSLDGGARRETQYF
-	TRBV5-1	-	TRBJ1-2	TGCGCCAGCAGCTTCGACCAGGATAGGTATGGCTACACCTTC	CASSFDQDRYGYTF
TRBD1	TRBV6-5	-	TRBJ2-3	TGTGCCAGCAGCAGGACAGGGGGCACAGATACGCAGTATTTT	CASSRTGGTDTQYF
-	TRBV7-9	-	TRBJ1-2	TGTGCCAGCAGCTTAGAAGCATCTGGCTACACCTTC	CASSLEASGYTF
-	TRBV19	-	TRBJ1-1	TGTGCCAGTAGTATAGATTTGGGGAGCACTGAAGCTTTCTTT	CASSIDLGSTEAFF
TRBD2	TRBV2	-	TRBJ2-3	TGTGCCAGCAGTGAAAATGTAATAGCGGGGGGGCGAGTGTCAGATACGCAGTATTTT	CASSENVIAGGRVSDTQYF
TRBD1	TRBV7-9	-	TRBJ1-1	TGTGCCAGCAGTAACAGGGGAGGTAACACTGAAGCTTTCTTT	CASSNRGGNTEAFF
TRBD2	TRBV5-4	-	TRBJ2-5	TGTGCCAGCAGCTTGCCAACTGGGAGGGGTCAAGAGACCCAGTACTTC	CASSLPTGRGQETQYF
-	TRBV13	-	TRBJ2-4	TGTGCCAGCAGCTTAGACGGGGGTGATATTAACATGAACATTCAGTACTTC	CASSLDGGDINMNIQYF
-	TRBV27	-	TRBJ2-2	TGTGCCAGCAGTTTTTCAGGGGTTAGCACCGGGGAGCTGTTTTTT	CASSFSGVSTGELFF
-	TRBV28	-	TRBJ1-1	TGTGCCAGCATATGGAACACTGAAGCTTTCTTT	CASIWNTEAFF
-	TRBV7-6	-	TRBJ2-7	TGTGCCAGCAGGGGGGGTTGGGACAGCTCCTACGAGCAGTACTTC	CASRGGWDSSYEQYF
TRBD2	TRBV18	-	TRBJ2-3	TGTGCCAGCTCACCACCGAGACTAGCGGATACGCAGTATTTT	CASSPPRLADTQYF
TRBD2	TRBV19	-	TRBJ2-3	TGTGCCAGTAGGCCGAGGCGACTAGCGGTTAGCACAGATACGCAGTATTTT	CASRPRRLAVSTDTQYF
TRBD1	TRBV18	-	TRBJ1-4	TGTGCCAGCTCACCCGACAGGGGCCATGAAAAACTGTTTTTT	CASSPDRGHEKLFF
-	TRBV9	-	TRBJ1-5	TGTGCCAGCAGCGTAGCTACTTGGTGGCAGGTCAATAGGCCCCAGCATTTT	CASSVATWWQVNRPQHF
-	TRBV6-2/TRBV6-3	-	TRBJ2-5	TGTGCCAGCAGTTACTGGGGGGATTCGGGCCAAGAGACCCAGTACTTC	CASSYWGDSGQETQYF
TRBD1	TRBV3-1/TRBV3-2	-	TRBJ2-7	TGTGCCAGCAGCCATGTGACCGGGACAGGGGACTACGAGCAGTACTTC	CASSHVTGTGDYEQYF
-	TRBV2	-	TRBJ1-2	TGTGCCAGCAGTGACCCAGGGAAGGGTGGCTACACCTTC	CASSDPGKGGYTF
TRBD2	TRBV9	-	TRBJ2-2	TGTGCCAGCAGCCCACCGGGACTAGCGGGAGGAAACACCGGGGAGCTGTTTTTT	CASSPPGLAGGNTGELFF
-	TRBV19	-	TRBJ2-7	TGTGCCAGTAGTACCCGACCCCGGGGCGAGCAGTACTTC	CASSTRPRGEQYF
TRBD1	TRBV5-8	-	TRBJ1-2	TGTGCCAGCAGCAGAGACAGGGCCAGGTATGGCTACACCTTC	CASSRDRARYGYTF
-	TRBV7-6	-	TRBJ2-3	TGTGCCAGCAGCTTAGATCTAGTCACAGATACGCAGTATTTT	CASSLDLVTDTQYF
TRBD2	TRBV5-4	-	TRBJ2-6	TGTGCCAGCCCGGGGGGGGGAGAGTCCGGGGCCAACGTCCTGACTTTC	CASPGGGESGANVLTF
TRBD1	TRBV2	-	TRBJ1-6	TGTGCCAGCACACAGACAGGGTTTAATTCACCCCTCCACTTT	CASTQTGFNSPLHF
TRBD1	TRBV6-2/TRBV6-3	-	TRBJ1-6	TGTGCCAGCATCCCGGGACAGGGAATTTCACCCCTCCACTTT	CASIPGQGISPLHF
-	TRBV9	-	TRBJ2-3	TGTGCCAGCAGCGTCGGGGGAGATACGCAGTATTTT	CASSVGGDTQYF
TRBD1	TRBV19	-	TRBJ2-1	TGTGCCAGTAGTATCAAACAGGGGGCACAGTTCTTC	CASSIKQGAQFF
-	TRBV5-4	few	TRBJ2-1	TGTGCCAGCAGCTTAGGAGGAGTAGATGAGCAGTTCTTC	CASSLGGVDEQFF
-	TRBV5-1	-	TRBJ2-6	TGCGCCAGCAGCTTGGATCCTCACGTCCTGACTTTC	CASSLDPHVLTF
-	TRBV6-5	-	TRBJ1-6	-	CASSSGQTNSPLHF
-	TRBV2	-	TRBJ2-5	TGTGCCAGCAGTGAAAGAGGGTACCAAGAGACCCAGTACTTC	CASSERGYQETQYF
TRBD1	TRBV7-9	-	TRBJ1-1	TGTGCCAGCAGCTTAGCCCAGGGGGAGGCTGAAGCTTTCTTT	CASSLAQGEAEAFF
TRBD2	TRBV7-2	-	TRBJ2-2	TGTGCCAGCAGCATCACTAGCGGGGCCTACACCGGGGAGCTGTTTTTT	CASSITSGAYTGELFF
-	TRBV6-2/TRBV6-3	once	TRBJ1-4	TGTGCCAGCAGTTACTCGGAGGAGGGCCCTGAAAAACTGTTTTTT	CASSYSEEGPEKLFF
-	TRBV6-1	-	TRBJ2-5	TGTGCCAGCAGTGAAGGGCTGAGGGGGGGGCTGGATGAGACCCAGTACTTC	CASSEGLRGGLDETQYF
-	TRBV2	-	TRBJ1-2	TGTGCCAGCGGGAACAGGGCTGGCTACACCTTC	CASGNRAGYTF
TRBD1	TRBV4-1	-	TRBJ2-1	TGCGCCAGCAGCCAACGACACGACCGGGACAGAGGAAATGAGCAGTTCTTC	CASSQRHDRDRGNEQFF
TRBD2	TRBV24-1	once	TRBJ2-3	TGTGCCACCAGTGAACGGACTAGCGGGAGCTCAGATACGCAGTATTTT	CATSERTSGSSDTQYF
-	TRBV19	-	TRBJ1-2	TGTGCCAGTAGTATTCCCCAGTCCCACTATGGCTACACCTTC	CASSIPQSHYGYTF
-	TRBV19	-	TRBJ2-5	TGTGCCAGTAGTAGTAGTCTAGAGACCCAGTACTTC	CASSSSLETQYF
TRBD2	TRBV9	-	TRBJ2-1	TGTGCCAGCAGTTTTACTAGCGGAACTTACAATGAGCAGTTCTTC	CASSFTSGTYNEQFF
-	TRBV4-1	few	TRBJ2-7	TGCGCCAGCAGCCAAGTTAGGAGCTCCTACGAGCAGTACTTC	CASSQVRSSYEQYF